The 21 T cell receptor beta chains listed next were all sequenced from one sample in a study of T cell repertoires in cytomegalovirus infection. For these receptors, no antigen is known. TCRdb re-analysed the reads in MiXCR, keeping a single row per CDR3 protein. Found here are some 920,000 distinct CDR3 sequences, approximately 32% of them singletons; the top ten hold 13%. The sample in question was cultured CD8+ T cells from PBMCs, obtained from culture after CMV antigen stimulation. These receptors all come from a human donor in good health (CMV status not recorded). Some clones in this sample may be carry-over from other donors' samples.

The CDR3 nucleotides are TGTGCCAGTTCTACAGGGGCCCCCCTCTACGAGCAGTACTTC. It encodes CASSTGAPLYEQYF. This chain connects TRBV6-5 to TRBJ2-7, with 7 bases that match TRBD1. The CDR3 sequence is 14 residues long. Losses at the gene ends were 9 bases for V and 3 bases for J; bases not matched to a gene: 11. The germline gives CDR1 MNHEY, CDR2 SVGAGI.

J is TRBJ2-2 and V is TRBV4-2; D gene ambiguous. The CDR3 consists of 15 residues. CDR1 and CDR2 from the germline V gene are LGHNA and YNFKEQ. Trimming removed 1 base from V and 2 bases from J, with 8 bases in between. The CDR3 region is CASSQVELNTGELFF. Here the CDR3 DNA reads TGTGCCAGCAGCCAAGTAGAGCTAAACACCGGGGAGCTGTTTTTT.

Ten or more counts support this clonotype. The genes are TRBV6-5 and TRBJ2-3; 8 nucleotides agree with TRBD2. The CDR3 runs to 16 residues. J lost 1 base, V lost 4 bases, and 7 bases had no gene match. CDR1 MNHEY and CDR2 SVGAGI come from the germline V gene. CDR3 residues: CASSWYGRDRTDTQYF. The DNA for the CDR3 is TGTGCCAGCAGTTGGTACGGGAGGGACCGCACAGATACGCAGTATTTT.

This clonotype was detected a few times. The chain links TRBV27 to TRBJ2-1; TRBD1 matches 9 bases. This CDR3 contains 14 residues. The germline gives CDR1 MNHEY, CDR2 SMNVEV (reference sequence). V dropped 6 bases and J dropped 8; count of bases not matched to a gene: 8. CDR3 amino acids: CASSPMDRGDEQFF. The CDR3 nucleotides are TGTGCCAGCAGCCCAATGGACAGGGGAGATGAGCAGTTCTTC.

This clonotype was detected only a few times. For the CDR3, the DNA is TGTGCCAGTAGTCCGGCAGGGCTGAACACTGAAGCTTTCTTT. Translation gives CASSPAGLNTEAFF. The V call is TRBV19, the J call TRBJ1-1; a weak D match, TRBD1 (5 bases). V was clipped by 5 bases and J by 0 bases, with 10 bases between them. The CDR3 extends over 14 amino acids. Germline CDR1 LNHDA, CDR2 SQIVND (reference sequence).

This clonotype was counted at least ten times. The chain's CDR3 is CASSLAAGALYGYTF. The CDR3 bases are TGTGCCAGCAGTTTAGCAGCAGGGGCCCTCTATGGCTACACCTTC. V usage is TRBV12-3 or TRBV12-4 and J usage is TRBJ1-2, with a weak D call TRBD1 (6 bases). This CDR3 contains 15 residues. The V end was cut by 0 bases, the J end by 4 bases, with 12 bases between.

The CDR3 nucleotides read TGTGCCAGCAGTTCACTAGCTCCCACCGGGGAGCTGTTTTTT. Translated: CASSSLAPTGELFF. The chain links TRBV27 to TRBJ2-2, with a possible D match to TRBD2 (6 bases). Germline CDR1 reads MNHEY; CDR2 reads SMNVEV (reference sequence). The CDR3 totals 14 residues. The V and J ends lost 4 bases and 4 bases respectively, with 10 bases between them.

V and J are TRBV9 and TRBJ1-2; 10 nucleotides match TRBD1. This CDR3 spans 16 amino acids. CDR1 and CDR2 from the germline V gene are SGDLS and YYNGEE. V lost 3 bases to trimming and J lost 6 bases; unmatched junction nucleotides: 11. The CDR3: CASSDQPDRGFNGYTF. CDR3 DNA: TGTGCCAGCAGCGACCAACCGGACAGGGGGTTCAATGGCTACACCTTC.

The chain is built from TRBV10-3 and TRBJ1-1, with a weak D call TRBD1 (6 bases). Trimming pared 3 bases from V and 5 bases from J, leaving 16 bases between. Germline CDR1 and CDR2: ENHRY and SYGVKD. This CDR3 spans 15 amino acids. The CDR3 DNA is TGTGCCATCAGTGAAAACACAGGGATGGCGACTGAAGCTTTCTTT. This translates into CAISENTGMATEAFF.

This clonotype was seen once. Just one base apart from a much larger clone, this may be a read error. The rearrangement uses TRBV7-6 and TRBJ1-1; D unclear. Germline assignment: CDR1 SGHVS and CDR2 FNYEAQ. The CDR3 sequence is 13 residues long. CDR3 in amino acids: CVSSSTLRGKAFF. For the CDR3, the DNA is TGTGTCAGCAGCTCTACCCTTCGAGGGAAAGCTTTCTTT.

This sequence joins TRBV20-1 and TRBJ2-7; 8 nucleotides match TRBD1. CDR3 length equals 13 residues. Germline CDR1 reads DFQATT; CDR2 reads SNEGSKA (reference sequence). With V trimmed by 6 bases and J by 4 bases, 8 bases remained unmatched. CDR3 coding DNA: TGCAGTGCCCTGGACAGGGACGATTACGAGCAGTACGTC. This encodes CSALDRDDYEQYV.

The CDR3 region is CASSQDRDGREETQYF. In DNA form, the CDR3 reads TGTGCCAGCAGCCAAGATAGGGACGGGAGGGAAGAGACCCAGTACTTC. The chain has TRBV3-1 and TRBJ2-5, with 8 positions matching TRBD2. The germline V gene has CDR1 LGHDT and CDR2 YNNKEL (reference sequence). CDR3 size: 16 residues. Losses at the gene ends were 0 bases for V and 3 bases for J; bases not matched to a gene: 6.

This chain connects TRBV12-3 or TRBV12-4 to TRBJ1-2; D possibly corresponds to TRBD1 (5 bases). CDR3 size: 11 residues. V lost 10 bases to trimming and J lost 5 bases, with 11 bases between them. CDR3 sequence (DNA): TGTGCCACCCGGTGGGGGTATGGCTACACCTTC. As protein: CATRWGYGYTF.

The chain joins TRBV27 to TRBJ1-5; maybe TRBD1 (5 bases). Looked up from germline, CDR1 is MNHEY and CDR2 is SMNVEV (reference sequence). This CDR3 has 14 residues. The V and J ends lost 3 bases and 5 bases respectively, with 11 bases between them. The CDR3 coding sequence is TGTGCCAGCAGTTTTGGGCAGGGCCATCAGCCCCAGCATTTT. It translates to CASSFGQGHQPQHF.

The rearrangement links TRBV4-1 to TRBJ1-1; tentative D call: TRBD1 (5 bases). The CDR3 spans 20 residues. Germline loops: CDR1 MGHRA, CDR2 YSYEKL. V was shortened by 3 bases and J by 1 base, with 27 bases between the two germline ends. In nucleotides, the CDR3 is TGCGCCAGCAGCCACCCGACTACAAGGGAGGGGAGGAGAGGGAACACTGAAGCTTTCTTT. It is translated as CASSHPTTREGRRGNTEAFF.

The sample holds many counts of this clonotype. The chain carries TRBV11-1 and TRBJ1-5; D is possibly TRBD1 (5 bases). Germline-derived CDR1 and CDR2 are SGHAT and FQDESV (reference sequence). Trimming took off 8 bases at V and 6 bases at J, with 23 bases between the two ends. This CDR3 spans 16 amino acids. As DNA, the CDR3 is TGTGCCAGCCCCACCGCGGGGGGTGGGATCGCTCAGCCCCAGCATTTT. This translates into CASPTAGGGIAQPQHF.

Regarding this clonotype: A much larger clone sits a single nucleotide away, making a read error possible. The V call is TRBV7-2, the J call TRBJ1-6; no clear D. The CDR3 is 19 amino acids. Trimming pared 0 bases from V and 9 bases from J, leaving 24 bases between. CDR1 is SGHTA and CDR2 is FQGNSA in the germline V gene. This CDR3 is CASSLAGGVLATEASPLHF. The CDR3 nucleotides read TGTGCCAGCAGCTTAGCGGGTGGGGTACTTGCAACGGAGGCTTCACCCCTCCACTTT.

This clonotype has just one count. CDR3 in DNA: TGTGCCAGCACTAACGGAGGAGGCGGCTACACCTTC. Amino acid sequence: CASTNGGGGYTF. This chain links TRBV2 with TRBJ1-2; D remains unclear. The CDR3 contains 12 residues. Germline V CDR1 and CDR2: SNHLY, FYNNEI. Trimming left V 7 bases short and J 8 bases short, with 14 bases between.

In its sample, this clonotype was seen a few times. The gene calls are TRBV11-3 and TRBJ2-7; D is perhaps TRBD1 or TRBD2 (6 bases each). Germline V CDR1 and CDR2: SGHNT, YENEEA. V lost 0 bases and J lost 6, with 9 bases in between. The CDR3 spans 13 residues. Here the CDR3 reads CASSLEGGSEQYF. The CDR3, as DNA: TGTGCCAGCAGCTTAGAAGGGGGGAGCGAGCAGTACTTC.

This clonotype was seen a handful of times. This chain uses TRBV6-2 or TRBV6-3 with TRBJ2-3; a weak D match, TRBD1 (6 bases). This CDR3 spans 14 amino acids. Trimming removed 6 bases from V and 2 bases from J, with 12 bases in between. Germline loops: CDR1 MNHEY, CDR2 SVGEGT. The CDR3 DNA sequence: TGTGCCAGCAGCCCTCACAGGGACACAGATACGCAGTATTTT. Residues: CASSPHRDTDTQYF.

This clonotype was detected only once. This may arise from a read error, as a much more abundant clone is one base away. This chain uses TRBV7-8 with TRBJ1-1; D remains ambiguous. The CDR3 is 12 amino acids. Germline-derived CDR1 and CDR2 are SGHVS and FQNEAQ. With 5 bases removed from V and 4 bases from J, the gap between germline ends came to 8 bases. CDR3 sequence: CASSAVSTEAFF. CDR3 sequence (DNA): TGTGCCAGCAGCGCCGTGAGCACTGAAGCTTTCTTT.